This record covers a single TCR beta chain. Germline V gene sequence: CDR1 SNHLY, CDR2 FYNNEI. This CDR3 contains 14 residues. Trimming shortened V by 1 base and J by 7 bases, and 13 bases separated the two germline ends. TCRdb's copy holds only in-frame clones and misses some; the assay was immunoSEQ multiplex PCR. The profile shows approximately 4,000 clones, more than 35% of them singletons. Documented time point: acute HCV infection, within 168 days of estimated infection date. Hepatitis C virus-specific T cells were sequenced directly ex vivo without in vitro expansion. The sample comes from a study of CD8 T cells in acute hepatitis C reinfection. Findings of the study overall: Exact CDR3 sharing with other epitopes was rare, possibly method-limited. Preferential TRBV04 and TRBV06 usage appeared in all groups and was not explained by the naive pool.

The clonotype comes from a young man with chronic hepatitis C. The material sequenced was HCV NS3-1073 tetramer-sorted CD8+ T cells from PBMCs, taken during acute infection. V is TRBV2 and J is TRBJ1-2; D is unclear. The CDR3 coding sequence is TGTGCCAGCAGTGAAGTTACAAGTTCCGTTGGCTACACCTTC. It codes for CASSEVTSSVGYTF. The variable domain in full, completed from reference TRBV2 and TRBJ1-2, reads EPEVTQTPSHQVTQMGQEVILRCVPISNHLYFYWYRQILGQKVEFLVSFYNNEISEKSEIFDDQFSVERPDGSNFTLKIRSTKLEDSAMYFCASSEVTSSVGYTFGSGTRLTVV.